These 19 T cell receptor beta chains originate from one sample sequenced in a study of cytomegalovirus exposure and HLA in healthy donors. PCR amplification relied on 60 Vbeta primers (plus 13 Jbeta primers). Some clones are missing from TCRdb's copy, which holds only in-frame ones; the method was immunoSEQ multiplex PCR. This table has about 170,000 clones, about three quarters appearing once. The sequenced sample consisted of PBMCs. All receptors derive from a female donor in good health and CMV-seronegative.

The rearrangement uses TRBV2 and TRBJ1-2; TRBD1 matches 7 bases. Trimming removed 11 bases from V and 8 bases from J; junction bases left unmatched: 8. CDR3 length: 11 residues. Germline values: CDR1 SNHLY, CDR2 FYNNEI. The CDR3 nucleotides read TGTGCCGGAGGGGGCGGGCGCGGCTACACCTTC. It encodes CAGGGGRGYTF.

This clone was detected a few times. The rearrangement links TRBV5-1 to TRBJ2-2; the match to TRBD2 covers 10 bases. This CDR3 is built from 16 residues. Per the germline V gene, CDR1 is SGHRS and CDR2 is YFSETQ. The junction had 8 bases not matched to a gene; V was cut back by 3 bases and J by 6 bases. DNA of the CDR3: TGCGCCAGCAGCTGGACCTCTAGCGGGAGTTCCGGGGAGCTGTTTTTT. Its protein product is CASSWTSSGSSGELFF.

The chain has TRBV2 and TRBJ2-7, with D uncertain. This CDR3 has 13 residues. Germline assignment: CDR1 SNHLY and CDR2 FYNNEI. Between the trimmed V and J ends, which lost 0 bases and 3 bases, there was a span of 6 bases. For the CDR3, the DNA is TGTGCCAGCAGTGAAGCTGAGTTCTACGAGCAGTACTTC. Translated: CASSEAEFYEQYF.

The chain couples TRBV5-4 to TRBJ1-1; 8 nucleotides line up with TRBD1. The germline gives CDR1 SGHNT, CDR2 YYREEE (reference sequence). The CDR3 extends over 13 amino acids. Unmatched junction bases numbered 5, after V lost 4 bases and J lost 6 bases. CDR3 DNA sequence: TGTGCCAGCAGCGAGGACAGGGATGCTGAAGCTTTCTTT. This gives the protein CASSEDRDAEAFF.

A remark on this clone: The junction departs from the called germline gene at one end, perhaps through a read error. This chain joins TRBV5-4 and TRBJ2-2; the match to TRBD2 covers 9 bases. The CDR3 extends over 16 amino acids. Germline V gives CDR1 SGHNT, CDR2 YYREEE (reference sequence). The CDR3 region has the DNA TGTGCCAGCAGCTTGGGACTAGCGGCGAACACCGGGGAGCCGTTTTTT. The encoded protein is CASSLGLAANTGEPFF.

The V call is TRBV5-1, the J call TRBJ2-2; 9 bases agree with TRBD1. Trimming took 4 bases from V and 5 from J; bases not matched to a gene: 3. The CDR3 contains 14 residues. Germline lookup yields CDR1 SGHRS and CDR2 YFSETQ. The CDR3 region is CASSEGQGTGELFF. The DNA of the CDR3 is TGCGCCAGCAGCGAAGGACAGGGGACCGGGGAGCTGTTTTTT.

The J gene is TRBJ1-1, the V gene TRBV5-6; 7 nucleotides align to TRBD1. V was pared by 7 bases and J by 1 base, with 7 bases of the junction left unmatched. The CDR3 is 14 residues long. In germline, CDR1 is SGHDT, CDR2 YYEEEE. This CDR3 is CASQGGGGNTEAFF. As DNA, the CDR3 is TGTGCCAGCCAAGGAGGGGGCGGGAACACTGAAGCTTTCTTT.

The V call is TRBV5-1, the J call TRBJ1-3; no clear D. The CDR3 totals 15 residues. Trimming removed 3 bases from V and 0 bases from J, with 10 bases in between. Per the germline V gene, CDR1 is SGHRS and CDR2 is YFSETQ. The CDR3 here is CASSSGGNSGNTIYF. In DNA, the CDR3 is TGCGCCAGCAGCTCCGGCGGTAACTCTGGAAACACCATATATTTT.

A single count supports this clone. The V call is TRBV5-4, the J call TRBJ1-2; a possible D gene is TRBD1 (6 bases). The CDR3 totals 13 residues. CDR1 and CDR2 (germline): SGHNT, YYREEE (reference sequence). Trimming took off 6 bases at V and 7 bases at J, with 16 bases between the two ends. The CDR3 nucleotides are TGTGCCAGCAAAACGTGGGGGCAGGGTGGCTACACCTTC. It codes for CASKTWGQGGYTF.

V is TRBV11-3 and J is TRBJ2-5, with D possibly TRBD1 on 6 matching bases. The CDR3 has 16 amino acids. Per germline, CDR1 SGHNT and CDR2 YENEEA. V lost 5 bases and J lost 4, with 20 bases in between. CDR3 sequence: CASSQGRSTRRETQYF. The CDR3 DNA reads as TGTGCCAGCAGCCAGGGGCGGTCAACTCGCCGAGAGACCCAGTACTTC.

This clone was found a few times. The chain has TRBV10-3 and TRBJ1-5; 10 bases are shared with TRBD1. Per the germline V gene, CDR1 is ENHRY and CDR2 is SYGVKD. V gave up 8 bases and J gave up 6 bases; unmatched junction bases: 7. There are 14 residues in the CDR3. In DNA, the CDR3 is TGTGCCATCGCCACGACAGGGGGCGGTCAGCCCCAGCATTTT. Protein: CAIATTGGGQPQHF.

The chain couples TRBV5-1 to TRBJ2-5; 7 bases line up with TRBD1. The CDR3 sequence is 14 residues long. The V gene's germline CDR1 is SGHRS and CDR2 YFSETQ. Germline trimming cut 5 bases from V and 3 bases from J; bases unmatched to any gene: 7. CDR3 nucleotide sequence: TGCGCCAGCAGGAATCAACAGGGGAAAGAGACCCAGTACTTC. It encodes CASRNQQGKETQYF.

This rearrangement joins TRBV29-1 to TRBJ2-7; 9 nucleotides line up with TRBD1. This CDR3 has 15 residues. Trimming cost V 6 bases and J 5 bases; bases outside gene matches: 14. Germline loops: CDR1 SQVTM, CDR2 ANQGSEA. CDR3 bases: TGCAGCGTCTCAGAGCGGACAGGGGCGAAGGACGAGCAGTACTTC. It translates to CSVSERTGAKDEQYF.

This clone came up once. The chain carries TRBV11-2 and TRBJ2-1; 13 positions agree with TRBD2. The CDR3 has 17 residues. Trimming removed 1 base from V and 12 bases from J; junction bases left unmatched: 12. Germline loops: CDR1 SGHAT, CDR2 FQNNGV. CDR3 sequence (DNA): TGTGCCAGCAGCTTAGCTCTCGGGACTAGCGGGGTGGGGGGGCAGTTCTTC. Translated, it gives CASSLALGTSGVGGQFF.

The J gene is TRBJ1-5, the V gene TRBV19, with D possibly matching TRBD1 (6 bases). Germline V gene lookup returns CDR1 LNHDA and CDR2 SQIVND (reference sequence). The CDR3 loop spans 15 amino acids. The V gene lost 3 bases and the J gene lost 4 bases, with 13 bases spanning the gap. CDR3 residues: CASSIPWGLNQPQHF. CDR3 nucleotide sequence: TGTGCCAGTAGTATCCCTTGGGGGCTGAATCAGCCCCAGCATTTT.

The chain couples TRBV5-4 to TRBJ2-5, with D possibly TRBD2 on 6 matching bases. Matching the DNA end better, TRBJ2-7 makes the J call doubtful. The CDR3 has 15 residues. Germline V gene sequence: CDR1 SGHNT, CDR2 YYREEE (reference sequence). The CDR3 region is CASSLGRGQTYEQYF. In nucleotides, the CDR3 is TGTGCCAGCAGCTTGGGGAGGGGCCAAACCTACGAGCAGTACTTC.

The chain couples TRBV5-4 to TRBJ2-7, with 9 bases identical to TRBD1. From germline, CDR1 is SGHNT and CDR2 YYREEE (reference sequence). The junction had 5 bases not matched to a gene; V was cut back by 4 bases and J by 3 bases. There are 14 residues in the CDR3. Written as DNA, the CDR3 is TGTGCCAGCAGCCAACAGGGGGCGTACTACGAGCAGTACTTC. It codes for CASSQQGAYYEQYF.

The chain uses TRBV4-1 and TRBJ1-3; D remains ambiguous. Trimming took 0 bases from V and 0 from J, leaving 9 bases between them. CDR1 MGHRA and CDR2 YSYEKL come from the germline V gene. This CDR3 comprises 16 residues. CDR3 loop: CASSQDQAYSGNTIYF. CDR3 coding DNA: TGCGCCAGCAGCCAAGATCAAGCGTACTCTGGAAACACCATATATTTT.

The chain couples TRBV5-1 to TRBJ1-4; TRBD1 matches at 7 bases. The V gene's germline CDR1 is SGHRS and CDR2 YFSETQ. There are 18 residues in the CDR3. V lost 1 base, J lost 5 bases, and 14 bases stayed unmatched. CDR3 nucleotides: TGCGCCAGCAGCTTGCATGCCGGGAATACAGGGGACAATGAAAAACTGTTTTTT. Translated: CASSLHAGNTGDNEKLFF.